This entry lists 21 T cell receptor beta chains sequenced from one sample in a study of cytomegalovirus exposure and HLA in healthy donors. In the PCR, 60 Vbeta and 13 Jbeta primers were used. Some clones are missing from TCRdb's copy, which holds only in-frame ones; the method was immunoSEQ multiplex PCR. The table shows hundreds of thousands of clones, with over 65% occurring only once. Material for sequencing was PBMCs. The receptors stem from a man aged 18 to 35 in good health and CMV-seronegative.

The V and J genes are TRBV7-8 and TRBJ2-7; TRBD1 matches 8 bases. J was trimmed by 1 base and V by 4 bases; bases with no gene match: 18. The CDR3 length is 19 residues. Germline V gene data show CDR1 as SGHVS and CDR2 as FQNEAQ. The CDR3 is CASSSDRVAILAVSYEQYF. The CDR3, as DNA: TGTGCCAGCAGCTCGGACAGGGTGGCTATACTAGCTGTTTCCTACGAGCAGTACTTC.

This chain's CDR3 is CASSKALGRGRQPQHF. The CDR3, as DNA: TGTGCCAGCAGCAAAGCGCTAGGAAGGGGCCGACAGCCCCAGCATTTT. The chain recombines TRBV21-1 with TRBJ1-5; the listed D gene, TRBD1, was not tested against the DNA. TRBV21-1 is an annotated pseudogene. CDR3 size: 16 residues.

This chain uses TRBV6-5 with TRBJ2-5, with 7 bases identical to TRBD1. This CDR3 has 14 residues. Looked up from germline, CDR1 is MNHEY and CDR2 is SVGAGI. V lost 5 bases, J lost 5 bases, and 8 bases stayed unmatched. The CDR3 protein is CASSDRQGVETQYF. CDR3 DNA sequence: TGTGCCAGCAGTGACCGACAGGGCGTGGAGACCCAGTACTTC.

A few counts support this clone. The genes are TRBV4-1 and TRBJ2-3; 7 bases agree with TRBD2. This CDR3 has 16 amino acids. Trimming removed 1 base from V and 0 bases from J; junction bases left unmatched: 4. The V gene's germline CDR1 is MGHRA and CDR2 YSYEKL. The CDR3 is CASSQVASGSTDTQYF. The CDR3 DNA is TGCGCCAGCAGCCAAGTTGCTAGCGGTAGCACAGATACGCAGTATTTT.

CDR3 amino acids: CASSTLRESEQYF. CDR3 DNA: TGTGCCAGCAGCACACTCCGGGAGAGCGAGCAGTACTTC. V gene TRBV11-2 combines with J gene TRBJ2-7; TRBD2 might be the D (6 bases). The germline V and J ends were trimmed by 5 bases and 6 bases, with 14 bases remaining between them. The germline V gene encodes CDR1 SGHAT and CDR2 FQNNGV. There are 13 residues in the CDR3.

The V gene is TRBV18, the J gene TRBJ1-1, with 9 bases identical to TRBD1. Per the germline V gene, CDR1 is KGHSH and CDR2 is LQKENI. The CDR3 length is 19 residues. The J segment lost 0 bases and the V segment lost 5 bases, leaving 16 bases of the junction unmatched. CDR3 loop: CASSSTATGGLSMNTEAFF. DNA for the CDR3: TGTGCCAGCTCATCCACGGCTACAGGGGGCTTAAGCATGAACACTGAAGCTTTCTTT.

This sequence joins TRBV28 and TRBJ1-4; no clear D. Trimming stripped 2 bases from V and 7 bases from J, with 17 bases between. In germline, CDR1 is MDHEN, CDR2 SYDVKM. The CDR3 loop spans 16 amino acids. CDR3 in amino acids: CASSLRRRRTAEKLFF. In nucleotides, the CDR3 is TGTGCCAGCAGTTTACGGAGACGTCGAACGGCTGAAAAACTGTTTTTT.

V gene TRBV19 combines with J gene TRBJ2-1; TRBD2 is a possible D gene (5 bases). Trimming cost V 1 base and J 4 bases, with 11 bases left between them. CDR1 is LNHDA, CDR2 SQIVND, per germline (reference sequence). The CDR3 extends over 15 amino acids. Here the CDR3 reads CASSIGGWGYNEQFF. CDR3 nucleotide sequence: TGTGCCAGTAGTATAGGAGGGTGGGGTTACAATGAGCAGTTCTTC. The whole variable domain, filled in from reference TRBV19 and TRBJ2-1, reads DGGITQSPKYLFRKEGQNVTLSCEQNLNHDAMYWYRQDPGQGLRLIYYSQIVNDFQKGDIAEGYSVSREKKESFPLTVTSAQKNPTAFYLCASSIGGWGYNEQFFGPGTRLTVL.

This chain joins TRBV15 and TRBJ2-7; no reliable D call. The V and J ends lost 0 bases and 4 bases respectively, with 10 bases between them. The germline CDR1 and CDR2 sequences are LNHNV and YYDKDF (reference sequence). This CDR3 has 14 amino acids. The CDR3 region is CATSRDVAVYEQYF. The CDR3 DNA reads as TGTGCCACCAGCAGAGATGTCGCGGTTTACGAGCAGTACTTC.

The chain employs TRBV9 and TRBJ1-4; D uncertain. The V end was cut by 3 bases, the J end by 8 bases, with 8 bases between. CDR1 SGDLS and CDR2 YYNGEE come from the germline V gene. This CDR3 comprises 12 residues. CDR3 loop: CASSGLEEKLFF. CDR3 in DNA: TGTGCCAGCAGCGGCTTAGAGGAAAAACTGTTTTTT.

The chain employs TRBV20-1 and TRBJ2-1; the D gene is possibly TRBD2 (5 bases). Germline CDR1 is DFQATT and CDR2 is SNEGSKA (reference sequence). Trimming pared 6 bases from V and 10 bases from J, leaving 13 bases between. The CDR3 extends over 11 amino acids. The CDR3 DNA reads as TGCAGTGCGATAGCGTTTGGGGAGCAGTTCTTC. Translating gives CSAIAFGEQFF.

Notes on this clone: Distinct nucleotide sequences in the sample also encode this CDR3. The chain employs TRBV2 and TRBJ1-3; 8 bases line up with TRBD1. This CDR3 is built from 15 residues. Germline CDR1 is SNHLY and CDR2 is FYNNEI. The trim removed 5 bases at V and 4 bases at J, leaving 7 bases unmatched. This CDR3 reads CASSHPTGAGNTIYF. CDR3 coding DNA: TGTGCCAGCAGTCACCCGACAGGGGCCGGAAACACCATATATTTT.

The rearrangement links TRBV6-1 to TRBJ2-5; D gene ambiguous. The germline V and J ends were trimmed by 6 bases and 1 base, with 6 bases remaining between them. Looked up from germline, CDR1 is MNHNS and CDR2 is SASEGT. This CDR3 comprises 12 residues. Here the CDR3 reads CASRPGQETQYF. In DNA, the CDR3 is TGTGCCAGCAGGCCCGGCCAAGAGACCCAGTACTTC.

The V and J genes are TRBV4-1 and TRBJ1-1, with a tentative D call TRBD1 (6 bases). Trimming took 6 bases from V and 11 from J, leaving 19 bases between them. The CDR3 runs 13 residues. CDR1 and CDR2 from the germline V gene are MGHRA and YSYEKL. CDR3 nucleotides: TGCGCCAGCAGACCTCCCGGAGGGGGGGTTGCTTTCTTT. This gives the protein CASRPPGGGVAFF.

The chain joins TRBV6-5 to TRBJ2-1; 9 bases are a match to TRBD1. Germline CDR1 reads MNHEY; CDR2 reads SVGAGI. Trimming at V came to 9 bases and at J to 7 bases, leaving 10 bases not matched to a gene. The CDR3 is 14 residues long. The CDR3 nucleotides read TGTGCCAGTCTGGACAGGGGACCTAGGAATGAGCAGTTCTTC. Protein sequence: CASLDRGPRNEQFF.

The chain is built from TRBV27 and TRBJ2-7; possible D gene TRBD1, 7 bases. The length of the CDR3 is 17 residues. Germline CDR1 MNHEY, CDR2 SMNVEV (reference sequence). V lost 2 bases to trimming and J lost 0 bases, with 17 bases between them. The CDR3 region has the DNA TGTGCCAGCAGTTTAGGGCAGGGGGGTACTCACTCCTACGAGCAGTACTTC. Its translation is CASSLGQGGTHSYEQYF.

A word on this clone: Compared with germline, one end of the junction differs, possibly owing to a read error. The genes are TRBV6-5 and TRBJ1-4; D call uncertain. Per germline, CDR1 MNHEY and CDR2 SVGAGI. The CDR3 sequence is 12 residues long. CDR3 region: CASRRGGRETVF. The CDR3 DNA reads as TGTGCCAGCAGACGCGGCGGGAGGGAAACTGTTTTT.

The chain has TRBV6-1 and TRBJ2-1; a weak D match, TRBD1 (6 bases). The V and J ends lost 4 bases and 1 base respectively, with 11 bases between them. Germline values: CDR1 MNHNS, CDR2 SASEGT. The CDR3 sequence is 15 residues long. The CDR3 region has the DNA TGTGCCAGCAGTGTCCACAGGGATTCCTACAATGAGCAGTTCTTC. Translation gives CASSVHRDSYNEQFF.

The rearrangement links TRBV5-1 to TRBJ1-1; 8 bases fit TRBD1. CDR3 length: 13 residues. V shed 7 bases and J 1 base; nucleotides not matched to a gene: 3. CDR1 is SGHRS, CDR2 YFSETQ, per germline. The CDR3 protein is CASRGQENTEAFF. Here the CDR3 DNA reads TGCGCCAGCCGGGGACAGGAGAACACTGAAGCTTTCTTT.

V and J are TRBV5-1 and TRBJ1-1, with TRBD1 as a possible D gene (5 bases). Germline lookup yields CDR1 SGHRS and CDR2 YFSETQ. Trimming removed 4 bases from V and 1 base from J, with 14 bases in between. This CDR3 is built from 15 residues. The CDR3 DNA sequence: TGCGCCAGCAGCCCGGGGGGATATCGGAACACTGAAGCTTTCTTT. Protein: CASSPGGYRNTEAFF.

The chain is built from TRBV7-8 and TRBJ2-5; perhaps TRBD2 as D (5 bases). The CDR3 spans 14 residues. The V gene's germline CDR1 is SGHVS and CDR2 FQNEAQ. Trimming shortened V by 0 bases and J by 4 bases, and 9 bases separated the two germline ends. This chain's CDR3 is CASSLARGIETQYF. CDR3 DNA: TGTGCCAGCAGCTTAGCGCGAGGGATAGAGACCCAGTACTTC. The full variable domain, with the rest looked up from reference TRBV7-8 and TRBJ2-5, is GAGVSQSPRYKVAKRGQDVALRCDPISGHVSLFWYQQALGQGPEFLTYFQNEAQLDKSGLPSDRFFAERPEGSVSTLKIQRTQQEDSAVYLCASSLARGIETQYFGPGTRLLVL.